This passage covers 18 T cell receptor beta chains from one sample sequenced in a study of T cell responses to AZD1222 COVID-19 vaccine. Clones were read by immunoSEQ multiplex PCR, and TCRdb kept only the in-frame ones, dropping some. The table lists 80,000 to 90,000 clones, roughly nine tenths of them singletons. Here the sequenced sample was peripheral blood, taken 28 days after the second AZD1222 dose. The receptors derive from an adult who received the AZD1222 COVID-19 vaccine.

The chain is built from TRBV18 and TRBJ1-4; D is unclear. The germline V gene has CDR1 KGHSH and CDR2 LQKENI. Trimming stripped 0 bases from V and 0 bases from J, with 14 bases between. The CDR3 is 18 residues long. The CDR3 DNA follows: TGTGCCAGCTCACCACCGTTGGCAGGCCCAACAACTAATGAAAAACTGTTTTTT. Translation gives CASSPPLAGPTTNEKLFF.

V usage is TRBV27 and J usage is TRBJ2-5; D is undetermined. The CDR3 runs to 13 residues. Germline lookup yields CDR1 MNHEY and CDR2 SMNVEV (reference sequence). Deletions cut 3 bases from V and 0 bases from J, with 5 bases between. The CDR3 reads CASSFGYQETQYF. Here the CDR3 DNA reads TGTGCCAGCAGTTTCGGGTACCAAGAGACCCAGTACTTC.

The rearrangement uses TRBV12-2 and TRBJ2-2; whether TRBD2, the table's D call, matches the DNA was not checked. TRBV12-2 counts as a pseudogene. This CDR3 comprises 17 residues. The CDR3 region has the DNA TGTGCAAGTCGCTTAGCGGGGACTAGCGGGGTTCCCGGGGAGCTGTTTTTT. It is translated as CASRLAGTSGVPGELFF.

The V call is TRBV24-1, the J call TRBJ2-3, with unresolved D. This CDR3 has 11 residues. Germline CDR1 KGHDR, CDR2 SFDVKD. Trimming removed 8 bases from V and 6 bases from J, with 8 bases in between. The CDR3 DNA follows: TGTGCCACCAAATCAGGTGATACGCAGTATTTT. It translates to CATKSGDTQYF.

The chain employs TRBV20-1 and TRBJ1-2, with D possibly being TRBD1 (5 bases). CDR1 and CDR2 (germline): DFQATT, SNEGSKA (reference sequence). The CDR3 extends over 11 amino acids. Trimming took 6 bases from V and 7 from J, leaving 12 bases between them. The CDR3 DNA is TGCAGTGCCAGGGAAGGGGTTGGCTACACCTTC. The encoded protein is CSAREGVGYTF.

This chain links TRBV3-1 (or the pseudogene TRBV3-2) with TRBJ2-3; possibly TRBD2 for D (6 bases). Trimming took 0 bases from V and 1 from J, leaving 11 bases between them. The CDR3 runs 16 residues. Germline CDR1 is LGHDT and CDR2 is YNNKEL (reference sequence). The CDR3 loop is CASSQEVTGGTDTQYF. The CDR3 DNA is TGTGCCAGCAGCCAAGAAGTAACGGGGGGCACAGATACGCAGTATTTT.

The chain uses TRBV10-3 and TRBJ1-2; D unresolved. V lost 3 bases, J lost 0 bases, and 11 bases lay in between. CDR1 is ENHRY, CDR2 SYGVKD, per germline. The CDR3 loop spans 15 amino acids. CDR3 in DNA: TGTGCCATCAGTGACCCAGACCTTACTAACTATGGCTACACCTTC. It yields the protein CAISDPDLTNYGYTF.

This clone was picked up one time. The chain employs TRBV9 and TRBJ1-2; D is perhaps TRBD1 (5 bases). The CDR3 spans 14 residues. V lost 1 base and J lost 4, with 11 bases in between. Germline values: CDR1 SGDLS, CDR2 YYNGEE. CDR3 region: CASSVTDSPYGYTF. Here the CDR3 DNA reads TGTGCCAGCAGCGTAACCGACAGCCCCTATGGCTACACCTTC.

The chain carries TRBV5-1 and TRBJ2-3, with a possible D match to TRBD2 (6 bases). V was trimmed by 6 bases and J by 4 bases, leaving 18 bases between them. The length of the CDR3 is 15 residues. CDR1 is SGHRS, CDR2 YFSETQ, per germline. The CDR3 nucleotides read TGCGCCAGCAAATCGGCGGGGACGGCGGCAGATACGCAGTATTTT. This gives the protein CASKSAGTAADTQYF.

The genes are TRBV19 and TRBJ1-2; TRBD1 matches at 7 bases. Germline V lookup: CDR1 LNHDA, CDR2 SQIVND (reference sequence). The CDR3 length is 12 residues. Trimming at V came to 9 bases and at J to 2 bases, leaving 3 bases not matched to a gene. The CDR3 nucleotides read TGTGCCAGCGGGACAGCAAACTATGGCTACACCTTC. Translation: CASGTANYGYTF.

J is TRBJ2-2 and V is TRBV19; 11 positions match TRBD1. Germline CDR1 LNHDA, CDR2 SQIVND (reference sequence). There are 15 residues in the CDR3. With 6 bases clipped from V and 6 bases from J, the junction kept 6 bases outside the gene matches. The CDR3 sequence is CASRGQGAPSGELFF. The CDR3 region has the DNA TGTGCCAGTAGAGGACAGGGGGCGCCGTCCGGGGAGCTGTTTTTT. The full variable domain, with the rest looked up from reference TRBV19 and TRBJ2-2, is DGGITQSPKYLFRKEGQNVTLSCEQNLNHDAMYWYRQDPGQGLRLIYYSQIVNDFQKGDIAEGYSVSREKKESFPLTVTSAQKNPTAFYLCASRGQGAPSGELFFGEGSRLTVL.

This chain connects TRBV10-3 to TRBJ2-5; D remains unclear. From germline, CDR1 is ENHRY and CDR2 SYGVKD. CDR3 length: 11 amino acids. The V and J ends lost 3 bases and 5 bases respectively, with 4 bases between them. CDR3 bases: TGTGCCATCAGTGACGCCGAGACCCAGTACTTC. Protein sequence: CAISDAETQYF.

The V and J genes are TRBV19 and TRBJ1-5; 7 nucleotides match TRBD1. Trimming removed 8 bases from V and 5 bases from J; junction bases left unmatched: 18. The CDR3 runs 17 residues. Looked up from germline, CDR1 is LNHDA and CDR2 is SQIVND (reference sequence). In DNA, the CDR3 is TGTGCCAGTCACCAAGGGCGAGCAGGGGGTACGTATCAGCCCCAGCATTTT. Its translation: CASHQGRAGGTYQPQHF.

The rearrangement joins TRBV10-2 to TRBJ2-1, with 9 positions matching TRBD1. The CDR3 contains 13 residues. In germline, CDR1 is WSHSY, CDR2 SAAADI. Trimming cost V 9 bases and J 6 bases; bases outside gene matches: 6. Here the CDR3 reads CASGTGRGNEQFF. The CDR3 nucleotides are TGCGCCAGTGGGACAGGGAGGGGCAATGAGCAGTTCTTC.

The rearrangement joins TRBV12-5 to TRBJ2-2; D not certain. Per the germline V gene, CDR1 is LGHNT and CDR2 is FRNRAP. The CDR3 consists of 11 residues. The V end lost 7 bases, the J end lost 5 bases, and 5 bases lay between the germline ends. CDR3 DNA sequence: TGTGCTAGTGCAGGAACCGGGGAGCTGTTTTTT. Translating it yields CASAGTGELFF.

The chain employs TRBV3-1 (or the pseudogene TRBV3-2) and TRBJ1-5, with TRBD1 matching over 7 bases. The CDR3 contains 15 residues. The V gene's germline CDR1 is LGHDT and CDR2 YNNKEL (reference sequence). Unmatched junction bases numbered 4, after V lost 5 bases and J lost 0 bases. CDR3 amino acids: CASSAGGSSNQPQHF. The DNA for the CDR3 is TGTGCCAGCAGCGCAGGGGGGTCTAGCAATCAGCCCCAGCATTTT.

V gene TRBV5-1 combines with J gene TRBJ1-3; no reliable D call. Trimming left V 1 base short and J 1 base short, with 0 bases between. The CDR3 runs 12 residues. CDR1 SGHRS and CDR2 YFSETQ come from the germline V gene. CDR3 DNA sequence: TGCGCCAGCAGCTTGTCTGGAAACACCATATATTTT. This encodes CASSLSGNTIYF.

The table lists this clone with a few counts. The J gene is TRBJ1-5, the V gene TRBV6-2 or TRBV6-3; TRBD1 matches at 9 bases. V shed 3 bases and J 11 bases; nucleotides not matched to a gene: 14. Germline V gene lookup returns CDR1 MNHEY and CDR2 SVGEGT. CDR3 length: 16 residues. The CDR3 here is CASSYVTGGSLLSQHF. The CDR3 nucleotides are TGTGCCAGCAGTTATGTTACAGGGGGCTCTCTCTTGTCCCAGCATTTT.